A single T cell receptor beta chain is shown here with its context. V dropped 10 bases and J dropped 0 bases, with 13 bases sitting between them. CDR1 and CDR2 from the germline V gene are MNHNS and SASEGT. The CDR3 length is 13 residues. Produced via immunoSEQ multiplex PCR; TCRdb's table is partial and in-frame only. The repertoire consists of just under 85,000 clones, with about nine tenths occurring once and the leading ten covering approximately 2.5%. The data originate from a study of T cell changes during pregnancy in multiple sclerosis. The rearrangement uses TRBV6-1 and TRBJ2-7, with D possibly being TRBD2 (5 bases). The clonotype originates from a female donor with multiple sclerosis, enrolled in a pregnancy study. The sequencing here drew on peripheral blood, taken in the first trimester of pregnancy. For the CDR3, the DNA is TGTGCCATCCGTCGGGGATCCTCCTACGAGCAGTACTTC. Its protein product is CAIRRGSSYEQYF.